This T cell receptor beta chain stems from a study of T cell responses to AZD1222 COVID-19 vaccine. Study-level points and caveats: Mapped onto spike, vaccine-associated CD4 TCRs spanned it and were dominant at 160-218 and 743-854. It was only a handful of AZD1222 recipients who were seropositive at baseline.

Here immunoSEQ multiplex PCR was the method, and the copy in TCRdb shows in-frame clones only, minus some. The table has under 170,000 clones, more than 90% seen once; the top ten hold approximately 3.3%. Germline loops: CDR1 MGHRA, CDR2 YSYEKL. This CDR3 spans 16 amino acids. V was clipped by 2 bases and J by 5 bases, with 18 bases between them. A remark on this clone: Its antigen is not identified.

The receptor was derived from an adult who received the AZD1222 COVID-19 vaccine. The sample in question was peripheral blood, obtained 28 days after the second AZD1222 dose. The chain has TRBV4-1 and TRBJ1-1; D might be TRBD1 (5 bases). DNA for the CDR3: TGCGCCAGCAGCCAATTTAGGACGGATGGGGGAACTGAAGCTTTCTTT. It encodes CASSQFRTDGGTEAFF.